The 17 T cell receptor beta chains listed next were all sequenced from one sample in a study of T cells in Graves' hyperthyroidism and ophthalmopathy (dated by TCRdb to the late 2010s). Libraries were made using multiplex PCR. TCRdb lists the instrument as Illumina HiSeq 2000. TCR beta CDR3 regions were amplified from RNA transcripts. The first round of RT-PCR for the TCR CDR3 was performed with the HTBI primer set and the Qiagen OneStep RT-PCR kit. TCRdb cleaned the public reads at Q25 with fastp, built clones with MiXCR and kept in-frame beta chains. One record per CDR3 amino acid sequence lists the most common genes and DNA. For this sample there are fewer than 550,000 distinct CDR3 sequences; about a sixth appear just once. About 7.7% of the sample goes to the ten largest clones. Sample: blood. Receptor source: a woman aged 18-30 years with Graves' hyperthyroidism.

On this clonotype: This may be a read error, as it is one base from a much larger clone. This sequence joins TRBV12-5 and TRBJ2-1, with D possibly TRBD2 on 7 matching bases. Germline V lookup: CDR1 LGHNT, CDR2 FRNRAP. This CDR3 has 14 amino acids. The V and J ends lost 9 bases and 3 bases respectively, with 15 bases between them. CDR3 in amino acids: CARGLGGDYNEQFF. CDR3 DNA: TGTGCTAGGGGCCTAGGGGGGGACTACAATGAGCAGTTCTTC.

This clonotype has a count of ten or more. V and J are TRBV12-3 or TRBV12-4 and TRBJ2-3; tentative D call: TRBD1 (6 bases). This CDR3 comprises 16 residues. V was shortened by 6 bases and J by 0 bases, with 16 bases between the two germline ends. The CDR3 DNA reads TGTGCCAGCAGACTGACAGGACTCACTAGCACAGATACGCAGTATTTT. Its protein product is CASRLTGLTSTDTQYF.

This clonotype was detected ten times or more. In DNA, the CDR3 is TGTGCCAGCAGCGCCGGGACAGGGGGAGTCTACGAGCAGTACTTC. Translation gives CASSAGTGGVYEQYF. This rearrangement joins TRBV11-1 to TRBJ2-7, with TRBD1 matching over 11 bases. The CDR3 has 15 residues. V shed 5 bases and J 3 bases; nucleotides not matched to a gene: 6. Germline loops: CDR1 SGHAT, CDR2 FQDESV (reference sequence).

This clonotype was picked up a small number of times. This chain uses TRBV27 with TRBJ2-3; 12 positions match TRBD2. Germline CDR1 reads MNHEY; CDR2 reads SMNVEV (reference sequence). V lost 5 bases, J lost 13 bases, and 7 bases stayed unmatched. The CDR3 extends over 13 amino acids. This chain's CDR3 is CASSMTSGGPKYF. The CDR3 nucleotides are TGTGCCAGCAGTATGACTAGCGGGGGCCCAAAGTATTTT.

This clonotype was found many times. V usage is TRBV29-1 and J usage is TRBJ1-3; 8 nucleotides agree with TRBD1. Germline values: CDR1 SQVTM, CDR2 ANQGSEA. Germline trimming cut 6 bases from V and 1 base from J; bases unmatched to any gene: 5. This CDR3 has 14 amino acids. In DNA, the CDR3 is TGCAGCGTCCGGACAGGGCTGTCTGGAAACACCATATATTTT. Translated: CSVRTGLSGNTIYF.

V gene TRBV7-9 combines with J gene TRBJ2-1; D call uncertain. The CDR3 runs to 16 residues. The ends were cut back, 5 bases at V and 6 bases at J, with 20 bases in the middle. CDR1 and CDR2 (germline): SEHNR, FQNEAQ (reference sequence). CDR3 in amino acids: CASSMTLDPAFNEQFF. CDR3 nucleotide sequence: TGTGCCAGCAGCATGACCTTAGATCCGGCCTTCAATGAGCAGTTCTTC.

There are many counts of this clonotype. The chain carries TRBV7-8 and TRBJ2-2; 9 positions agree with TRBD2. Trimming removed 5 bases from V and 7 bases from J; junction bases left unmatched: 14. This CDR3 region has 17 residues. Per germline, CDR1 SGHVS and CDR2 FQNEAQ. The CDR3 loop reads CASSPTASGTPRGELFF. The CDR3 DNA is TGTGCCAGCAGCCCGACGGCTAGCGGGACCCCTCGCGGGGAGCTGTTTTTT.

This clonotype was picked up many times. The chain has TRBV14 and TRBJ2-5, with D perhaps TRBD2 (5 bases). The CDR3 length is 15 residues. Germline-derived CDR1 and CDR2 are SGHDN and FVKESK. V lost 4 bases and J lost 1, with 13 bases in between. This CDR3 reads CASSRGEWGQETQYF. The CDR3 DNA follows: TGTGCCAGCAGCCGGGGAGAATGGGGCCAAGAGACCCAGTACTTC. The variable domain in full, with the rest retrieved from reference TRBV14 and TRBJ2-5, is EAGVTQFPSHSVIEKGQTVTLRCDPISGHDNLYWYRRVMGKEIKFLLHFVKESKQDESGMPNNRFLAERTGGTYSTLKVQPAELEDSGVYFCASSRGEWGQETQYFGPGTRLLVL.

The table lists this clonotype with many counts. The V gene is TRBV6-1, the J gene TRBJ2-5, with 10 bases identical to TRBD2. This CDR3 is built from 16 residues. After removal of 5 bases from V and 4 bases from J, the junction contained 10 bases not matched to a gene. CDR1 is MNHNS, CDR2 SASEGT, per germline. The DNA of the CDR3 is TGTGCCAGCAGTTATCTGAGCGGGAGGGCCAGAGAGACCCAGTACTTC. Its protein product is CASSYLSGRARETQYF.

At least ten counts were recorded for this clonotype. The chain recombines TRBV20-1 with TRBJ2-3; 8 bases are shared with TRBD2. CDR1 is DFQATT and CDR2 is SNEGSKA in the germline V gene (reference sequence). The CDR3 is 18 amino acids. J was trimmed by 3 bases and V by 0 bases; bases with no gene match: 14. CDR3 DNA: TGCAGTGCTAGAGATTTTACGGGGGGGGGCCGACGGACAGATACGCAGTATTTT. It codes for CSARDFTGGGRRTDTQYF.

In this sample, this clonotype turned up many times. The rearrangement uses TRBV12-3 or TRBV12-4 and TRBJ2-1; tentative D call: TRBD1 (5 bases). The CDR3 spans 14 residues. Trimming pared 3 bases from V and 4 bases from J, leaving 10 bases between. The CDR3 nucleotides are TGTGCCAGCAGTTTTGATGACAGATACAATGAGCAGTTCTTC. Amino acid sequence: CASSFDDRYNEQFF.

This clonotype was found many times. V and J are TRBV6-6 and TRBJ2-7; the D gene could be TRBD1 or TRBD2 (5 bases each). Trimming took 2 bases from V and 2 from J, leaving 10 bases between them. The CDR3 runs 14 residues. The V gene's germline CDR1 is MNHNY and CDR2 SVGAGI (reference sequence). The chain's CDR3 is CASSYRDATYEQYF. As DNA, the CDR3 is TGTGCCAGCAGTTACCGGGACGCTACCTACGAGCAGTACTTC.

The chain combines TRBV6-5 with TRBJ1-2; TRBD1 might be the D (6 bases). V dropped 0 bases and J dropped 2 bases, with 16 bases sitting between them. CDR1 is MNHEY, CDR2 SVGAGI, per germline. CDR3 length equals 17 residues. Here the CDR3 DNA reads TGTGCCAGCAGTTACTCGAAACTGTTTACAGGGAACTATGGCTACACCTTC. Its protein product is CASSYSKLFTGNYGYTF.

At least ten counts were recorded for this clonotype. The CDR3 sequence: CASSSSENTGELFF. The CDR3 nucleotides read TGTGCCAGCAGCTCTTCAGAGAACACCGGGGAGCTGTTTTTT. This chain uses TRBV7-2 with TRBJ2-2, with no clear D. The germline V gene encodes CDR1 SGHTA and CDR2 FQGNSA. Trimming removed 4 bases at V and 1 base at J, with 7 bases between. This CDR3 has 14 amino acids. The variable domain in full, completed from reference TRBV7-2 and TRBJ2-2, reads GAGVSQSPSNKVTEKGKDVELRCDPISGHTALYWYRQSLGQGLEFLIYFQGNSAPDKSGLPSDRFSAERTGGSVSTLTIQRTQQEDSAVYLCASSSSENTGELFFGEGSRLTVL.

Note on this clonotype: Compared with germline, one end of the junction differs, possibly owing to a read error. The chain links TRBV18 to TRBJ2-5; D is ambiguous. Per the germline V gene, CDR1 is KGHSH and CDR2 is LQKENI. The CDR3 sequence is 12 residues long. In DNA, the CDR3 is TGTGCCAGCTTACCACCAGGCGAGACCCAGTACTTC. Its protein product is CASLPPGETQYF.

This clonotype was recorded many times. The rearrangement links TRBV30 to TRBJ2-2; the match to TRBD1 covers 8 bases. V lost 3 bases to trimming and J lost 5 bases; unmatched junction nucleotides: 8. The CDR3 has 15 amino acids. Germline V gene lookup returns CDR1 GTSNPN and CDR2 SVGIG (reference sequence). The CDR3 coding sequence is TGTGCCTGGAGGGTTCAGGACAGGGCAACCGGGGAGCTGTTTTTT. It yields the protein CAWRVQDRATGELFF.

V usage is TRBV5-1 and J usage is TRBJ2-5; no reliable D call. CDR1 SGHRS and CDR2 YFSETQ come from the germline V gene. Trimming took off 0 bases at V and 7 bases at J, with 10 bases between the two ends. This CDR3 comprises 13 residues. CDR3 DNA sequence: TGCGCCAGCAGCTTGGGGCTAGTGGGGACCCAGTACTTC. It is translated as CASSLGLVGTQYF. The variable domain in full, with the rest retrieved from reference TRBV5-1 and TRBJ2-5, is KAGVTQTPRYLIKTRGQQVTLSCSPISGHRSVSWYQQTPGQGLQFLFEYFSETQRNKGNFPGRFSGRQFSNSRSEMNVSTLELGDSALYLCASSLGLVGTQYFGPGTRLLVL.